This T cell receptor (beta chain) was captured by sequencing in a study of cytomegalovirus exposure and HLA in healthy donors. At the level of the study: Across roughly 400 genotyped donors, around 82% landed in the Caucasian-associated ancestry cluster. Whole-study findings and limits: Later on, a genetic analysis was performed. It linked a missense variant in DCLRE1C with V- and J-gene trimming of TCR beta. The study designated 150 to 200 TCR beta chains cytomegalovirus-associated. Rare sequences made up most TCRs, while some public TCRs were found in many donors.

V was clipped by 3 bases and J by 6 bases; unmatched bases: 4. The CDR3 covers 15 residues. Germline CDR1 and CDR2: ENHRY and SYGVKD. This PCR relied on a set of 60 Vbeta primers and 13 Jbeta primers. The method was immunoSEQ multiplex PCR; TCRdb's version includes in-frame clones alone and lacks a portion of them. The sample includes approximately 190,000 clones, 75% to 90% of them seen just once. Remarks on this clone: What it recognizes is unknown.

The source is a woman under 30 in good health and CMV-seronegative. The V and J genes are TRBV10-3 and TRBJ2-1, with TRBD2 identical over 11 bases. The sample taken for sequencing was PBMCs. The CDR3 protein is CAISELAGEVNEQFF. CDR3 coding DNA: TGTGCCATCAGTGAACTAGCGGGAGAGGTCAATGAGCAGTTCTTC.